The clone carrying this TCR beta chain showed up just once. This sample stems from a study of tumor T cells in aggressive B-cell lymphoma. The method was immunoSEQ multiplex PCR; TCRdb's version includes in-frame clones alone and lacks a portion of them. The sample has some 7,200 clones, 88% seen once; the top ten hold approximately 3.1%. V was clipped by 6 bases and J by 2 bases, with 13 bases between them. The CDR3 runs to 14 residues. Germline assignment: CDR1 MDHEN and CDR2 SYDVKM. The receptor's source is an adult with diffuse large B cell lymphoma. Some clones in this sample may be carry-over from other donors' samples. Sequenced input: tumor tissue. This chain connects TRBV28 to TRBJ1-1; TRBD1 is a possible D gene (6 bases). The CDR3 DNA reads TGTGCCAGCAGGCCCGGGACACTCAACACTGAAGCTTTCTTT. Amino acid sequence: CASRPGTLNTEAFF. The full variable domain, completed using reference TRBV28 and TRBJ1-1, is DVKVTQSSRYLVKRTGEKVFLECVQDMDHENMFWYRQDPGLGLRLIYFSYDVKMKEKGDIPEGYSVSREKKERFSLILESASTNQTSMYLCASRPGTLNTEAFFGQGTRLTVV.